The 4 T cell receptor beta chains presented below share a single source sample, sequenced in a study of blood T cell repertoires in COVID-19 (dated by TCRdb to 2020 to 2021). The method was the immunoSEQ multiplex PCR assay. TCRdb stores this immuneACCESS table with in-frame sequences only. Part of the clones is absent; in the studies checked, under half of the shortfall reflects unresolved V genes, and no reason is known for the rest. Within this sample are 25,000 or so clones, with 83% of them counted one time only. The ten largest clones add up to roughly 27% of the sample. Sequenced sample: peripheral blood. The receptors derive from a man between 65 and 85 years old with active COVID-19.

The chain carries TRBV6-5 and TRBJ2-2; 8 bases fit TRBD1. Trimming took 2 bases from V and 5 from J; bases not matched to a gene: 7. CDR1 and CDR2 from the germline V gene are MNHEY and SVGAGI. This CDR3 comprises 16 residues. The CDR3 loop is CASSYPGTGTTGELFF. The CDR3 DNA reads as TGTGCCAGCAGTTACCCCGGGACAGGCACAACCGGGGAGCTGTTTTTT.

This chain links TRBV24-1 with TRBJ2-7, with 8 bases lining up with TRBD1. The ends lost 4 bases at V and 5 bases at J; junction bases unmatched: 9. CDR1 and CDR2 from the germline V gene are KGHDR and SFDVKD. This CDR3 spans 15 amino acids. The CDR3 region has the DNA TGTGCCACCAGTGACTCGACAGGGGATCCTAACGAGCAGTACTTC. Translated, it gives CATSDSTGDPNEQYF.

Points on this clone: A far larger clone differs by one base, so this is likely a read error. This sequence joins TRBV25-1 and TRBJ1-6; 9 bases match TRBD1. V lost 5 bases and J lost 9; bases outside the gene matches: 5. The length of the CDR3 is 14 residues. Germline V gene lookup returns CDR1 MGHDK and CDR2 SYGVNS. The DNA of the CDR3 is TGTGCCAGCAGTTGGGACAGGGACAGTTCACCCCTCCACTTT. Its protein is CASSWDRDSSPLHF.

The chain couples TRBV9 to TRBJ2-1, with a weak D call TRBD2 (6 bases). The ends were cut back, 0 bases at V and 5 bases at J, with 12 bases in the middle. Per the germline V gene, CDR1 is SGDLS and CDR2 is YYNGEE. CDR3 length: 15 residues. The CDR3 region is CASSVELARDNEQFF. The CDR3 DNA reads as TGTGCCAGCAGCGTAGAACTAGCAAGGGACAATGAGCAGTTCTTC.